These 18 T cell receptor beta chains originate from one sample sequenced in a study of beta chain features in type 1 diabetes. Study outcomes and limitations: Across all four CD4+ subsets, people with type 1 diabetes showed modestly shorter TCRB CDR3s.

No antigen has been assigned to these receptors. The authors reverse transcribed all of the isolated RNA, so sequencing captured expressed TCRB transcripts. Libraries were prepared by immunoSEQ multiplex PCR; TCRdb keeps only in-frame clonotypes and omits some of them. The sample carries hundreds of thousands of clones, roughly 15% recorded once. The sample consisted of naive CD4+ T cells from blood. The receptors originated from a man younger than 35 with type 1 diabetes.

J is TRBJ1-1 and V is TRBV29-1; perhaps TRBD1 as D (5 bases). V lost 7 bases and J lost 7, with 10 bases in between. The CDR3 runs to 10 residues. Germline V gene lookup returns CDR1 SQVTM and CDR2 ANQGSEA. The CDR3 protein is CSAGGFEAFF. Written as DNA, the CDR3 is TGCAGCGCTGGGGGGTTTGAAGCTTTCTTT. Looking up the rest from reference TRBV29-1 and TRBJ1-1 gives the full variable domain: SAVISQKPSRDICQRGTSLTIQCQVDSQVTMMFWYRQQPGQSLTLIATANQGSEATYESGFVIDKFPISRPNLTFSTLTVSNMSPEDSSIYLCSAGGFEAFFGQGTRLTVV.

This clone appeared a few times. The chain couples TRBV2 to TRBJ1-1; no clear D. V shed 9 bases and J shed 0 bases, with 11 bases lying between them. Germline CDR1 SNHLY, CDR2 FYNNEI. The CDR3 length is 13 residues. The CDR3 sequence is CASGGEMNTEAFF. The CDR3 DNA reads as TGTGCCAGTGGAGGTGAAATGAACACTGAAGCTTTCTTT.

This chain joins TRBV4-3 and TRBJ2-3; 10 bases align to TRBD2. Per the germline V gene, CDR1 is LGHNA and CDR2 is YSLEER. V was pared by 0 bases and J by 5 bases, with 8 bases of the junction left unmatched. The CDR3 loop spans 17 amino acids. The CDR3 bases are TGCGCCAGCAGCCAAGATTGGACTAGCGGTCTAGAAGATACGCAGTATTTT. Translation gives CASSQDWTSGLEDTQYF.

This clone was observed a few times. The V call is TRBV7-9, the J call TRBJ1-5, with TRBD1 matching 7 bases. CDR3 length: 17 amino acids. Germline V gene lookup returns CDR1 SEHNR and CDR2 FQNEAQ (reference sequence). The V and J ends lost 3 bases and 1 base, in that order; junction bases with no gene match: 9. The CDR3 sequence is CASSLDSQDRSNQPQHF. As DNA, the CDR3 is TGTGCCAGCAGCTTGGACTCCCAGGACAGGAGCAATCAGCCCCAGCATTTT.

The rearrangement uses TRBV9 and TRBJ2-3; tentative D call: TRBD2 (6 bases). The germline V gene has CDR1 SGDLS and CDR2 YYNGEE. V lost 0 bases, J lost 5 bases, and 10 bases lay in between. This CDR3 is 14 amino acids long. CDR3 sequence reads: CASSVGLGGDTQYF. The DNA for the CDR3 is TGTGCCAGCAGCGTAGGACTAGGTGGAGATACGCAGTATTTT.

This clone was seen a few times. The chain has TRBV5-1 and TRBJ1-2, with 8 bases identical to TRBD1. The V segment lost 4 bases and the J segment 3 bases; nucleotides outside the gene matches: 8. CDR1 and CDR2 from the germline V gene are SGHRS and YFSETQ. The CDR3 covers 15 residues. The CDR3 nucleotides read TGCGCCAGCAGCCTCGGGGACAGGCCTTACTATGGCTACACCTTC. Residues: CASSLGDRPYYGYTF.

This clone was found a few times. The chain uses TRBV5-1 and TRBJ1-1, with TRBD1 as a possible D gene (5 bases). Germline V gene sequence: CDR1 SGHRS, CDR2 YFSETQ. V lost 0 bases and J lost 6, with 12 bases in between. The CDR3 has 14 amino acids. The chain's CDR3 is CASSLGTGWAEAFF. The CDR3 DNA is TGCGCCAGCAGCTTGGGAACAGGATGGGCTGAAGCTTTCTTT.

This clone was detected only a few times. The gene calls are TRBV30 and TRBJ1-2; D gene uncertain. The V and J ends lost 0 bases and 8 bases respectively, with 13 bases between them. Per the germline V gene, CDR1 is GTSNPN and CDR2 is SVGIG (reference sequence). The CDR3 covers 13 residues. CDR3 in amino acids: CAWSVIWRRGYTF. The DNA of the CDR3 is TGTGCCTGGAGTGTTATCTGGAGACGCGGCTACACCTTC.

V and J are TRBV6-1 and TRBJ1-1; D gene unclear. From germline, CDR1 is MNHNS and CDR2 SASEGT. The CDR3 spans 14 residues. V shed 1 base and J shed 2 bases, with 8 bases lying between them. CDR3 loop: CASSEGQFNTEAFF. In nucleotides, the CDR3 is TGTGCCAGCAGTGAAGGGCAATTTAACACTGAAGCTTTCTTT.

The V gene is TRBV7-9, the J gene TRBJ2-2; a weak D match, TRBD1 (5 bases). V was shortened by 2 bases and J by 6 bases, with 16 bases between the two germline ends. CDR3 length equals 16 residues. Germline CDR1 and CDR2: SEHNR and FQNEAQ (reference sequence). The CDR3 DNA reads TGTGCCAGCAGCTTAATTCAGGGATCGAAGGCCGGGGAGCTGTTTTTT. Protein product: CASSLIQGSKAGELFF.

CDR3 bases: TGTGCCTGGAGTGTACGGGGGGGCAGCACAGATACGCAGTATTTT. Its protein is CAWSVRGGSTDTQYF. The chain uses TRBV30 and TRBJ2-3, with TRBD2 matching over 8 bases. This CDR3 comprises 15 residues. The V gene end was trimmed by 0 bases and the J gene end by 0 bases; junction bases not matched to a gene: 2. CDR1 and CDR2 (germline): GTSNPN, SVGIG (reference sequence).

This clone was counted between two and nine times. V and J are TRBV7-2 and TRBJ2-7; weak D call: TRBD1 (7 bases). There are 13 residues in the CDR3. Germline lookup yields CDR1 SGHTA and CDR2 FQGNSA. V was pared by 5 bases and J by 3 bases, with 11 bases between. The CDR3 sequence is CASSDQGGYEQYF. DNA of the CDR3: TGTGCCAGCAGCGACCAGGGGGGCTACGAGCAGTACTTC.

CDR3 nucleotides: TGTGCCAGCACCCAGGGGCGCGGGGATACGCAGTATTTT. It codes for CASTQGRGDTQYF. The rearrangement uses TRBV7-9 and TRBJ2-3, with D possibly TRBD1 on 6 matching bases. Germline values: CDR1 SEHNR, CDR2 FQNEAQ (reference sequence). CDR3 length equals 13 residues. V dropped 7 bases and J dropped 6 bases, with 14 bases sitting between them.

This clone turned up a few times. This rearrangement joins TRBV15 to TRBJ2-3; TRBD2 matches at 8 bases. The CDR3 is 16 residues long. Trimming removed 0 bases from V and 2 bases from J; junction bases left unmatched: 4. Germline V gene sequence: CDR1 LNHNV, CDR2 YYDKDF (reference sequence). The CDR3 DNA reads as TGTGCCACCAGCAGAGATACGGGGGGGTACACAGATACGCAGTATTTT. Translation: CATSRDTGGYTDTQYF. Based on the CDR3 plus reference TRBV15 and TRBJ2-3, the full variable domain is DAMVIQNPRYQVTQFGKPVTLSCSQTLNHNVMYWYQQKSSQAPKLLFHYYDKDFNNEADTPDNFQSRRPNTSFCFLDIRSPGLGDTAMYLCATSRDTGGYTDTQYFGPGTRLTVL.

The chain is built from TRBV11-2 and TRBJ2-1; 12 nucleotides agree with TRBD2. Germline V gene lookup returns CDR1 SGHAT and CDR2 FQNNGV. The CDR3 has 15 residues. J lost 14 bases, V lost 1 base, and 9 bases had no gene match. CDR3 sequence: CASSLAASGGALKFF. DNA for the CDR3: TGTGCCAGCAGCTTAGCTGCTAGCGGGGGGGCTCTAAAGTTCTTC. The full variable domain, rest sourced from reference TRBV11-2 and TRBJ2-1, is EAGVAQSPRYKIIEKRQSVAFWCNPISGHATLYWYQQILGQGPKLLIQFQNNGVVDDSQLPKDRFSAERLKGVDSTLKIQPAKLEDSAVYLCASSLAASGGALKFFGPGTRLTVL.

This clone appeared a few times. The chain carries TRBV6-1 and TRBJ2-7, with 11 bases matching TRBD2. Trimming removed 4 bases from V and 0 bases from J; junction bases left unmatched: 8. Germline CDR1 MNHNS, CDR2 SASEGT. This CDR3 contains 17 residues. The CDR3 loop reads CASSGYSGREVSYEQYF. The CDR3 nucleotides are TGTGCCAGCAGTGGTTATAGCGGGAGGGAAGTCTCCTACGAGCAGTACTTC.

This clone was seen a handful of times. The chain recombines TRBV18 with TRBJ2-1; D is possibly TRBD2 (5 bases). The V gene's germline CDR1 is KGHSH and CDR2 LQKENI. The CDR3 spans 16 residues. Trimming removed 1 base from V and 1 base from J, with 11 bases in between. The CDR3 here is CASSPLGRDSYNEQFF. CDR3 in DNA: TGTGCCAGCTCACCACTCGGACGGGATTCCTACAATGAGCAGTTCTTC.

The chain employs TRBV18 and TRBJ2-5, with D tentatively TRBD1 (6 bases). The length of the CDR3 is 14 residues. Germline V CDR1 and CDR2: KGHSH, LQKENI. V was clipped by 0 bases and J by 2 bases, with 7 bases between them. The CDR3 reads CASSPPTGQETQYF. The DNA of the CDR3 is TGTGCCAGCTCACCACCGACAGGACAAGAGACCCAGTACTTC.